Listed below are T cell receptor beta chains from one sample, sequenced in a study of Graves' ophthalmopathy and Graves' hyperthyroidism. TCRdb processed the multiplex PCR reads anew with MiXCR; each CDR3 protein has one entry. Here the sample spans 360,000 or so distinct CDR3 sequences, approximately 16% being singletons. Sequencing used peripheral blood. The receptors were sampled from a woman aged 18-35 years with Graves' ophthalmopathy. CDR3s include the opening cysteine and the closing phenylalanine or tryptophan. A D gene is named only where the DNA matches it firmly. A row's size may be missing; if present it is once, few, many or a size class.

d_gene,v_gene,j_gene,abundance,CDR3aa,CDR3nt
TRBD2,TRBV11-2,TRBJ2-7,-,CASSLLAGVGAYEQYF,TGTGCCAGCAGCTTACTAGCGGGAGTTGGCGCCTACGAGCAGTACTTC
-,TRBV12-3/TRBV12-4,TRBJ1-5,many,CASSFTARDDQPQHF,TGTGCCAGCAGTTTTACAGCCAGGGACGATCAGCCCCAGCATTTT
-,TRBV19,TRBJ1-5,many,CASSIDWGNQPQHF,TGTGCCAGTAGTATAGATTGGGGCAATCAGCCCCAGCATTTT
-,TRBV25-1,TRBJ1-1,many,CASSEWGQNTEAFF,TGTGCCAGCAGTGAATGGGGACAGAACACTGAAGCTTTCTTT
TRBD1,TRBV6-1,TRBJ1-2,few,CASSAHPGQDDGYTF,TGTGCCAGCAGTGCACATCCGGGACAGGATGACGGCTACACCTTC
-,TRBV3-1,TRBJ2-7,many,CASSQGLGALGIEQYF,TGTGCCAGCAGCCAAGGCTTGGGGGCGTTGGGGATCGAGCAGTACTTC
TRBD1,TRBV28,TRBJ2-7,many,CASTHRDRGFYEQYF,TGTGCCAGCACCCACCGGGACAGGGGGTTCTACGAGCAGTACTTC
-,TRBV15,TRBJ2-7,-,CATSREWAGYEQYF,TGTGCCACCAGCAGAGAGTGGGCCGGGTACGAGCAGTACTTC
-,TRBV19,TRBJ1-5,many,CASSIFGQRGQPQHF,TGTGCCAGTAGTATATTCGGACAGAGGGGTCAGCCCCAGCATTTT
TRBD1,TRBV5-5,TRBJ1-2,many,CASSHYQDRANYGYTF,TGTGCCAGCAGCCATTATCAGGACAGGGCCAACTATGGCTACACCTTC
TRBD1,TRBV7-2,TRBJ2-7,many,CASSQYRGVSYEQYF,TGTGCCAGCAGCCAGTACAGGGGTGTAAGCTACGAGCAGTACTTC
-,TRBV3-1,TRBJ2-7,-,CASSQDIWGTSAYEQYF,TGTGCCAGCAGCCAAGATATCTGGGGGACGTCCGCCTACGAGCAGTACTTC
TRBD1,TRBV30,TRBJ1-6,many,CAWVGTANNSPLHF,TGTGCCTGGGTGGGGACAGCTAATAATTCACCCCTCCACTTT
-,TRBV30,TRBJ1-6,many,CALEVADYNSPLHF,TGTGCCCTGGAAGTGGCAGACTATAATTCACCCCTCCACTTT